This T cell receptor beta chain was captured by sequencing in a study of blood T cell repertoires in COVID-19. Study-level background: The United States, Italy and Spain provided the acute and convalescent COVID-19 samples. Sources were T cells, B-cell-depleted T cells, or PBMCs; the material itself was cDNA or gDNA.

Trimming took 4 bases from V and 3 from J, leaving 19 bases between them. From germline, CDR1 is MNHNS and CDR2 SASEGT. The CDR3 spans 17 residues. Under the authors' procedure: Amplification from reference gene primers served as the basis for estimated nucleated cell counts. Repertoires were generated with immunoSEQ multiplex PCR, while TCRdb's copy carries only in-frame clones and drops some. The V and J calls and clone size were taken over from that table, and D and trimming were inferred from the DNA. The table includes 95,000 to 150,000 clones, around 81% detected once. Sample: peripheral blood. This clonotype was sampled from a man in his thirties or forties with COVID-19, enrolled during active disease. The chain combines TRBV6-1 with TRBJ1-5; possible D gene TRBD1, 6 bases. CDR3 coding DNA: TGTGCCAGCAGTGCCCCAACAGGGAAAGGGGTCAATCAGCCCCAGCATTTT. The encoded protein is CASSAPTGKGVNQPQHF.